This T cell receptor beta chain stems from a study of blood T cells in healthy people across ages. Study results and caveats: In the absence of known donor CMV status, changes in expanded clonotypes were possibly confounded.

Germline loops: CDR1 SGHRS, CDR2 YFSETQ. The CDR3 is 16 residues long. The V end was cut by 4 bases, the J end by 8 bases, with 24 bases between. The table lists this clonotype with a few counts. Its antigen is not identified. With a J-beta primer mix and a sample-barcoded 5' primer, a second PCR ran about 6 to 11 cycles. TCRdb called the 5' RACE reads again in MiXCR, with one record for every CDR3 protein. The sample holds hundreds of thousands of distinct CDR3 sequences; roughly three fifths are singletons and the top ten take roughly 25%. Sequencing was done on a sample of blood. The rearrangement links TRBV5-1 to TRBJ1-2; D possibly corresponds to TRBD1 (6 bases). The TCR was taken from a man aged 35-49 years in good health. The chain's CDR3 is CASSPIGGGRGEGYTF. Written as DNA, the CDR3 is TGCGCCAGCAGCCCCATCGGGGGGGGGCGTGGAGAAGGCTACACCTTC.